This TCR beta chain was obtained from a study of T cell responses to AZD1222 COVID-19 vaccine. Study-wide context: Combined were second doses at about 4 or about 12 weeks.

General study results and limits: The donors showed a predominance of white British ancestry and of females, with possible underestimation of clonal diversity.

V shed 5 bases, J shed 7 bases, and the junction held 7 bases outside the gene matches. The CDR3 totals 14 residues. Germline assignment: CDR1 SGHTA and CDR2 FQGNSA. Concerning this clone itself: The antigen remains unidentified.

TCRdb keeps only in-frame clones here, not all; method: immunoSEQ multiplex PCR. Among roughly 30,000 clones listed, roughly 90% were seen once. The chain uses TRBV7-2 and TRBJ1-5; 8 positions agree with TRBD1. The sequencing used peripheral blood, collected on day 0 of AZD1222 vaccination. The sequence derives from an adult in good health. CDR3 region: CASSQGQGRQPQHF. CDR3 in DNA: TGTGCCAGCAGCCAAGGACAGGGCCGCCAGCCCCAGCATTTT.